The 18 T cell receptor beta chains below come from one sample, sequenced in a study of vaccination and CD4 T cells after COVID-19 (dated 2022 in TCRdb). The treatment or condition label, as the study defines it: roughly ten-day PBMC culture with coronavirus spike peptide pools or control peptides (ViraFEST assay). The antigens for these receptors are not known. Libraries were made using PCR. TCRdb names Illumina iSeq 100 as the instrument used. TCR sequencing of DNA from cultured CD4+ T cells used the Oncomine TCR Beta short-read assay at the Johns Hopkins FTIC core. TCRdb applied fastp at Q25 and MiXCR to the public reads, then kept only in-frame beta chains. All rows with the same CDR3 protein become a single entry with the most common DNA and genes. This sample is represented by about 19,000 distinct CDR3 sequences; around 55% of them were singletons. 7.5% of the sample goes to the ten largest clones.

The sample was CD4+ T cells from blood, cultured in vitro. These receptors came from a human donor who had recovered from COVID-19.

The CDR3 is CSARDLRGHSGTDTQYF. The CDR3 DNA reads as TGCAGTGCTAGAGATTTAAGGGGGCATAGTGGAACAGATACGCAGTATTTT. The chain links TRBV20-1 to TRBJ2-3; 7 bases agree with TRBD1. This CDR3 is 17 amino acids long. CDR1 is DFQATT and CDR2 is SNEGSKA in the germline V gene (reference sequence). J gave up 3 bases and V 0 bases, and 12 bases lay outside the gene matches.

The chain uses TRBV11-3 and TRBJ1-4, with D maybe TRBD1 (5 bases). CDR3 length: 12 residues. In germline, CDR1 is SGHNT, CDR2 YENEEA. Trimming left V 8 bases short and J 4 bases short, with 8 bases between. The CDR3 region has the DNA TGTGCCAGCCGGGGCGATAATGAAAAACTGTTTTTT. Translation gives CASRGDNEKLFF.

This clonotype occurred a few times. V and J are TRBV6-1 and TRBJ1-1; D gene unclear. The CDR3 has 10 amino acids. V gave up 8 bases and J gave up 7 bases, with 8 bases separating them. CDR1 is MNHNS and CDR2 is SASEGT in the germline V gene. This CDR3 reads CASARLEAFF. CDR3 bases: TGTGCCAGCGCCCGGCTTGAAGCTTTCTTT.

V and J are TRBV6-4 and TRBJ2-2, with 8 bases that match TRBD2. The CDR3 totals 15 residues. V dropped 0 bases and J dropped 3; count of bases not matched to a gene: 0. Germline V gene sequence: CDR1 MRHNA, CDR2 SNTAGT. CDR3 sequence: CASSDSSGDTGELFF. The CDR3 coding sequence is TGTGCCAGCAGTGACTCTAGCGGGGACACCGGGGAGCTGTTTTTT.

This clonotype was seen just once. This chain connects TRBV5-4 to TRBJ1-2; D not certain. The V gene's germline CDR1 is SGHNT and CDR2 YYREEE (reference sequence). The germline V and J ends were trimmed by 3 bases and 5 bases, with 8 bases remaining between them. There are 12 residues in the CDR3. CDR3 protein: CASSYPGYGYTF. The CDR3 bases are TGTGCCAGCAGCTACCCGGGATATGGCTACACCTTC.

The CDR3 spells CASSYSELAGVPNEQFF. For the CDR3, the DNA is TGTGCCAGCAGTTACTCGGAGCTAGCGGGAGTCCCCAATGAGCAGTTCTTC. The chain joins TRBV6-5 to TRBJ2-1, with 10 bases that match TRBD2. The J segment lost 6 bases and the V segment lost 0 bases, leaving 8 bases of the junction unmatched. Looked up from germline, CDR1 is MNHEY and CDR2 is SVGAGI. The CDR3 spans 17 residues.

The gene calls are TRBV2 and TRBJ1-6, with 7 bases matching TRBD1. With 6 bases clipped from V and 5 bases from J, the junction kept 10 bases outside the gene matches. This CDR3 region has 16 residues. Germline CDR1 reads SNHLY; CDR2 reads FYNNEI. The CDR3 DNA reads as TGTGCCAGCAGCGGCGGGACAGTCGCTAATAATTCACCCCTCCACTTT. Protein sequence: CASSGGTVANNSPLHF.

CDR3 residues: CASSYATRMTQMSDQETQYF. The DNA for the CDR3 is TGTGCCAGCAGTTACGCGACTAGGATGACACAAATGTCAGACCAAGAGACCCAGTACTTC. The V gene is TRBV6-5, the J gene TRBJ2-5, with D possibly matching TRBD2 (6 bases). V lost 2 bases, J lost 0 bases, and 25 bases lay in between. Germline CDR1 reads MNHEY; CDR2 reads SVGAGI. This CDR3 has 20 amino acids.

CDR3 amino acids: CASSEGGGWGLRSYEQYF. The CDR3 DNA follows: TGTGCCAGCAGTGAGGGGGGAGGTTGGGGGCTTCGATCCTACGAGCAGTACTTC. This chain joins TRBV6-1 and TRBJ2-7; perhaps D is TRBD1 or TRBD2 (6 bases each). Per germline, CDR1 MNHNS and CDR2 SASEGT. The CDR3 has 18 residues. V lost 3 bases, J lost 1 base, and 22 bases lay in between.

This clonotype has a single count. This sequence joins TRBV4-1 and TRBJ2-2, with D maybe TRBD1 (7 bases). Trimming removed 0 bases from V and 1 base from J, with 18 bases in between. The CDR3 is 19 residues long. Germline CDR1 and CDR2: MGHRA and YSYEKL. CDR3 bases: TGCGCCAGCAGCCAAGATATTGGGGACTGGACAGGGAACACCGGGGAGCTGTTTTTT. Its translation is CASSQDIGDWTGNTGELFF.

J is TRBJ1-6 and V is TRBV6-1, with 9 bases matching TRBD1. CDR3 length: 16 amino acids. Germline CDR1 reads MNHNS; CDR2 reads SASEGT. J gave up 9 bases and V 4 bases, and 10 bases lay outside the gene matches. CDR3 region: CASSGDGTGSSSPLHF. CDR3 nucleotides: TGTGCCAGCAGTGGAGACGGGACAGGGTCCAGTTCACCCCTCCACTTT.

The rearrangement joins TRBV19 to TRBJ1-1; 7 nucleotides agree with TRBD1. This CDR3 contains 15 residues. Unmatched junction bases numbered 4, after V lost 2 bases and J lost 1 base. Germline V gives CDR1 LNHDA, CDR2 SQIVND (reference sequence). CDR3 protein: CASSIQDRWNTEAFF. The CDR3 bases are TGTGCCAGTAGTATACAGGACAGGTGGAACACTGAAGCTTTCTTT.

This clonotype showed up just a few times. V usage is TRBV29-1 and J usage is TRBJ1-1; 8 bases align to TRBD1. The CDR3 extends over 15 amino acids. V lost 6 bases and J lost 0; bases outside the gene matches: 9. Germline loops: CDR1 SQVTM, CDR2 ANQGSEA. The chain's CDR3 is CSVVDRGLLNTEAFF. In nucleotides, the CDR3 is TGCAGCGTGGTTGACAGGGGCCTCCTGAACACTGAAGCTTTCTTT. The full variable domain, in which reference TRBV29-1 and TRBJ1-1 provide the parts outside the CDR3, is SAVISQKPSRDICQRGTSLTIQCQVDSQVTMMFWYRQQPGQSLTLIATANQGSEATYESGFVIDKFPISRPNLTFSTLTVSNMSPEDSSIYLCSVVDRGLLNTEAFFGQGTRLTVV.

The chain recombines TRBV27 with TRBJ2-3; 7 nucleotides agree with TRBD2. The germline V gene encodes CDR1 MNHEY and CDR2 SMNVEV (reference sequence). The V gene end was trimmed by 6 bases and the J gene end by 6 bases; junction bases not matched to a gene: 3. The CDR3 consists of 12 residues. The CDR3 sequence is CASSPGRDTQYF. Here the CDR3 DNA reads TGTGCCAGCAGCCCCGGGAGGGATACGCAGTATTTT.

The rearrangement uses TRBV5-4 and TRBJ1-2; no definite D call. The CDR3 is made up of 12 amino acids. The ends were cut back, 0 bases at V and 6 bases at J, with 6 bases in the middle. From germline, CDR1 is SGHNT and CDR2 YYREEE (reference sequence). The CDR3 DNA reads TGTGCCAGCAGCTTGGATGCGAATGGCTACACCTTC. This sequence encodes CASSLDANGYTF.

The chain combines TRBV19 with TRBJ1-6, with 8 positions matching TRBD1. The V and J ends lost 2 bases and 4 bases, in that order; junction bases with no gene match: 4. CDR1 and CDR2 from the germline V gene are LNHDA and SQIVND (reference sequence). The CDR3 contains 16 residues. Here the CDR3 DNA reads TGTGCCAGTAGTATAACAGGGGGTGATTATAATTCACCCCTCCACTTT. As protein: CASSITGGDYNSPLHF.

The rearrangement joins TRBV25-1 to TRBJ2-7; tentatively, D is TRBD1 (6 bases). CDR3 length: 13 amino acids. V lost 8 bases, J lost 3 bases, and 14 bases lay in between. Germline CDR1 and CDR2: MGHDK and SYGVNS. The CDR3 is CASRSDSLYEQYF. The CDR3 nucleotides read TGTGCCAGCCGGTCGGACAGTCTCTACGAGCAGTACTTC.

This sequence joins TRBV27 and TRBJ1-1; 7 bases fit TRBD1. The germline CDR1 and CDR2 sequences are MNHEY and SMNVEV (reference sequence). Trimming removed 3 bases from V and 0 bases from J; junction bases left unmatched: 4. CDR3 length: 15 residues. The CDR3 nucleotides are TGTGCCAGCAGTTTCCAGGGGGAAGTGAACACTGAAGCTTTCTTT. Translation gives CASSFQGEVNTEAFF.